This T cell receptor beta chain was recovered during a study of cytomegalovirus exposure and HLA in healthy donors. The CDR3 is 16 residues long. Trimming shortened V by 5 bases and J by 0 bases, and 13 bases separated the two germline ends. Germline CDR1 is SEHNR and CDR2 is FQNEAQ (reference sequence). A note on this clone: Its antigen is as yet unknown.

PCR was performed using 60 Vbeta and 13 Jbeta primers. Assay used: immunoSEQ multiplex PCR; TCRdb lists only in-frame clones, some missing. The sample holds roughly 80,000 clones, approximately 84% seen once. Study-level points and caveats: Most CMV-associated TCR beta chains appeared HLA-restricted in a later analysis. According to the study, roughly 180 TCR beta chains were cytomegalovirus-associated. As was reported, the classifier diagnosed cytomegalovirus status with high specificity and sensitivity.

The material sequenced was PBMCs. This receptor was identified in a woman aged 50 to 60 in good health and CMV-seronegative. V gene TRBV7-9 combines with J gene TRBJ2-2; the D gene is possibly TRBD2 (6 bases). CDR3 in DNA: TGTGCCAGCAGCCCCCGGGGGAGAGCGAACACCGGGGAGCTGTTTTTT. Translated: CASSPRGRANTGELFF.